This T cell receptor beta chain was sequenced for a study of blood T cell repertoires in COVID-19. Study as a whole: From the United States, Italy and Spain came samples of acute and convalescent COVID-19. Sources were T cells, B-cell-depleted T cells, or PBMCs; the material itself was cDNA or gDNA.

In the source study's methods: Amplifying reference gene primers gave estimates of nucleated cell counts. Assay: immunoSEQ multiplex PCR; the TCRdb copy retains only in-frame clones and omits some. That table furnishes V, J and clone size, whereas the DNA furnished D and trimming. The sample has about 160,000 clones, 60% to 85% seen once. Trimming left V 7 bases short and J 0 bases short, with 13 bases between. The V gene's germline CDR1 is MNHEY and CDR2 SVGAGI. The CDR3 runs 15 residues. The receptor was derived from a man in his fifties or sixties with acute or convalescent COVID-19. The chain couples TRBV6-5 to TRBJ1-5, with D uncertain. Source material: peripheral blood. The CDR3 is CASNLYGVSNQPQHF. CDR3 bases: TGTGCCAGCAATCTATACGGGGTTAGCAATCAGCCCCAGCATTTT.